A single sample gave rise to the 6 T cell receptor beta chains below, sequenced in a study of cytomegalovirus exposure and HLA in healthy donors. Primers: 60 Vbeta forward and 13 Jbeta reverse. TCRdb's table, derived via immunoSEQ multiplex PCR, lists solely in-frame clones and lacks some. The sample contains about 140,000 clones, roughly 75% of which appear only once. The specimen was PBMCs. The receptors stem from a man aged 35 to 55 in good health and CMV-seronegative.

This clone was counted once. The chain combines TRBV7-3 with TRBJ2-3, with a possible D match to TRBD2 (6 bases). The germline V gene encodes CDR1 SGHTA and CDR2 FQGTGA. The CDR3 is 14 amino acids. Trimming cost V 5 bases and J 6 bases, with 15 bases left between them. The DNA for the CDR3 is TGTGCCAGCAGCCCGACGTCGGGGGTTGATACGCAGTATTTT. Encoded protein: CASSPTSGVDTQYF.

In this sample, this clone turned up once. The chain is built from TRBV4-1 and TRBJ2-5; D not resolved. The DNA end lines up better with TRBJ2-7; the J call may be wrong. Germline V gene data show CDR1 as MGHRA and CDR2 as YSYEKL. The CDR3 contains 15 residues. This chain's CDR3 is CASSQDSREFYEQYF. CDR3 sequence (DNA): TGCGCCAGCAGCCAAGATTCGAGAGAATTCTACGAGCAGTACTTC.

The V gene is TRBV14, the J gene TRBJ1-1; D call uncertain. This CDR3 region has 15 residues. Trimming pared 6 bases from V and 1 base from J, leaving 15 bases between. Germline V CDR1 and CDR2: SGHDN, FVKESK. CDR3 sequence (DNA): TGTGCCAGCAGGCCCAGTGGGCAGAGGAACACTGAAGCTTTCTTT. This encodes CASRPSGQRNTEAFF.

Written as DNA, the CDR3 is TGCGCCAGCAGCCCCGGACAGTCGGCAAACACCATATATTTT. Translation: CASSPGQSANTIYF. V and J are TRBV5-1 and TRBJ1-3; the D gene is possibly TRBD1 (6 bases). The V gene's germline CDR1 is SGHRS and CDR2 YFSETQ. Trimming removed 4 bases from V and 6 bases from J, with 14 bases in between. CDR3 length: 14 amino acids. Complete variable domain (other parts from reference TRBV5-1 and TRBJ1-3): KAGVTQTPRYLIKTRGQQVTLSCSPISGHRSVSWYQQTPGQGLQFLFEYFSETQRNKGNFPGRFSGRQFSNSRSEMNVSTLELGDSALYLCASSPGQSANTIYFGEGSWLTVV.

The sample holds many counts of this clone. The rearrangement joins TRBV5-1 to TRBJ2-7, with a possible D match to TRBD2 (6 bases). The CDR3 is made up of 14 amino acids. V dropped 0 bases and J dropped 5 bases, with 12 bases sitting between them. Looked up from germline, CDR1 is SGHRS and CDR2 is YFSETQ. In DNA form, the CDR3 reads TGCGCCAGCAGCTTGGAGGGCGGGGAAGACGAGCAGTACTTC. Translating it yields CASSLEGGEDEQYF. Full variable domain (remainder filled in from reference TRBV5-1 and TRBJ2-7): KAGVTQTPRYLIKTRGQQVTLSCSPISGHRSVSWYQQTPGQGLQFLFEYFSETQRNKGNFPGRFSGRQFSNSRSEMNVSTLELGDSALYLCASSLEGGEDEQYFGPGTRLTVT.

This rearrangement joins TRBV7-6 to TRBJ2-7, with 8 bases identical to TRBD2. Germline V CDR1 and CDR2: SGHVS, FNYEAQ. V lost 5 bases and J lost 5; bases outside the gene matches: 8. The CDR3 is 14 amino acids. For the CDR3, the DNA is TGTGCCAGCAGCCCTAGCAGAGCGGGGGACGAGCAGTACTTC. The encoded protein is CASSPSRAGDEQYF.